These 16 T cell receptor beta chains originate from one sample sequenced in a study of response to subunit inactivated influenza vaccine. In TCRdb, the RT-PCR reads were re-called with MiXCR into one record per CDR3 protein. This table holds some 800,000 distinct CDR3 sequences, over 20% found once. The sample here was PBMCs from blood, taken less than 6 days after vaccination. The receptors derive from a man between 50 and 59 years old who received an inactivated influenza vaccine.

This clonotype was recorded many times. This chain joins TRBV20-1 and TRBJ2-1; possible D gene TRBD2, 6 bases. The length of the CDR3 is 13 residues. V was pared by 2 bases and J by 4 bases, with 9 bases between. Per the germline V gene, CDR1 is DFQATT and CDR2 is SNEGSKA (reference sequence). The CDR3 coding sequence is TGCAGTGCTAGATCACTAGCATACAATGAGCAGTTCTTC. Its protein product is CSARSLAYNEQFF.

This clonotype was observed at least ten times. The V call is TRBV10-3, the J call TRBJ1-2; 8 nucleotides match TRBD1. V trimming: 10 bases; J trimming: 7 bases; junction bases outside the gene matches: 8. In germline, CDR1 is ENHRY, CDR2 SYGVKD. This CDR3 comprises 12 residues. CDR3 coding DNA: TGTGCCACCACAGGGGGTCTGCGTGGCTACACCTTC. This codes for CATTGGLRGYTF.

This clonotype was recorded many times. The chain has TRBV20-1 and TRBJ2-7, with a tentative D call TRBD2 (6 bases). The CDR3 spans 15 residues. Per the germline V gene, CDR1 is DFQATT and CDR2 is SNEGSKA (reference sequence). V was cut by 1 base and J by 6 bases, with 19 bases left in between. DNA of the CDR3: TGCAGTGCTAGAGCCCCAAAGGGTAGCGGTGTCGAGCAGTACTTC. Protein sequence: CSARAPKGSGVEQYF.

This clonotype was observed a handful of times. J is TRBJ2-2 and V is TRBV24-1; a weak D match, TRBD2 (5 bases). V lost 3 bases, J lost 3 bases, and 13 bases lay in between. In germline, CDR1 is KGHDR, CDR2 SFDVKD. This CDR3 region has 16 residues. CDR3 protein: CATSDKWSGYTGELFF. CDR3 in DNA: TGTGCCACCAGTGATAAATGGAGCGGCTACACCGGGGAGCTGTTTTTT.

The chain is built from TRBV7-2 and TRBJ2-3; unclear D gene. The CDR3 has 15 residues. Germline CDR1 reads SGHTA; CDR2 reads FQGNSA. Trimming removed 2 bases at V and 0 bases at J, with 9 bases between. The CDR3: CASSLNGFSTDTQYF. CDR3 DNA sequence: TGTGCCAGCAGCTTAAACGGGTTTAGCACAGATACGCAGTATTTT. The full variable domain, its missing parts supplied by reference TRBV7-2 and TRBJ2-3, is GAGVSQSPSNKVTEKGKDVELRCDPISGHTALYWYRQSLGQGLEFLIYFQGNSAPDKSGLPSDRFSAERTGGSVSTLTIQRTQQEDSAVYLCASSLNGFSTDTQYFGPGTRLTVL.

In its sample, this clonotype was seen many times. This chain connects TRBV5-1 to TRBJ2-5; 10 bases line up with TRBD2. The ends lost 3 bases at V and 4 bases at J; junction bases unmatched: 6. Germline assignment: CDR1 SGHRS and CDR2 YFSETQ. The CDR3 runs 15 residues. The CDR3 loop is CASSSGASGGETQYF. The CDR3 region has the DNA TGCGCCAGCAGCTCAGGGGCTAGCGGGGGAGAGACCCAGTACTTC.

V is TRBV27 and J is TRBJ2-2; D gene uncertain. CDR3 length: 14 amino acids. Trimming removed 4 bases from V and 4 bases from J, with 10 bases in between. Germline loops: CDR1 MNHEY, CDR2 SMNVEV (reference sequence). The CDR3 DNA sequence: TGTGCCAGCAGTTCGACTTTAACCACCGGGGAGCTGTTTTTT. Residues: CASSSTLTTGELFF.

The CDR3, as DNA: TGTGCCAGCAGCCGGAGCGAGCTAGCGGGGTACAATGAGCAGTTCTTC. Protein sequence: CASSRSELAGYNEQFF. The chain employs TRBV4-2 and TRBJ2-1; TRBD2 agrees at 9 bases. There are 16 residues in the CDR3. The V segment lost 4 bases and the J segment 4 bases; nucleotides outside the gene matches: 8. Germline lookup yields CDR1 LGHNA and CDR2 YNFKEQ.

This clonotype was recorded only once. The rearrangement links TRBV19 to TRBJ2-7; 10 nucleotides line up with TRBD2. This CDR3 spans 16 amino acids. Trimming at V came to 5 bases and at J to 0 bases, leaving 7 bases not matched to a gene. Germline V lookup: CDR1 LNHDA, CDR2 SQIVND (reference sequence). Here the CDR3 reads CASSARTSGPSYEQYF. CDR3 DNA sequence: TGTGCCAGTAGTGCCCGGACTAGCGGACCCTCCTACGAGCAGTACTTC.

This chain connects TRBV6-5 to TRBJ1-3, with D hard to call. Trimming took 0 bases from V and 4 from J, leaving 13 bases between them. Germline V gene lookup returns CDR1 MNHEY and CDR2 SVGAGI. The CDR3 has 16 residues. CDR3 sequence: CASSYSTAVGGNTIYF. As DNA, the CDR3 is TGTGCCAGCAGTTACTCGACTGCAGTTGGGGGAAACACCATATATTTT.

The chain links TRBV6-1 to TRBJ2-1; D possibly corresponds to TRBD1 (5 bases). The CDR3 totals 13 residues. CDR1 MNHNS and CDR2 SASEGT come from the germline V gene. Trimming stripped 5 bases from V and 9 bases from J, with 14 bases between. DNA of the CDR3: TGTGCCAGCAGTAAAGTCAACCAGGGTGAGCAGTTCTTC. It is translated as CASSKVNQGEQFF.

This clonotype was counted a single time. V is TRBV30 and J is TRBJ1-1; TRBD1 aligns across 7 bases. The CDR3 runs 13 residues. The J segment lost 1 base and the V segment lost 5 bases, leaving 4 bases of the junction unmatched. Germline CDR1 GTSNPN, CDR2 SVGIG (reference sequence). This chain's CDR3 is CAWDRAANTEAFF. As DNA, the CDR3 is TGTGCCTGGGACAGGGCGGCGAACACTGAAGCTTTCTTT. The full variable domain, its missing parts supplied by reference TRBV30 and TRBJ1-1, is SQTIHQWPATLVQPVGSPLSLECTVEGTSNPNLYWYRQAAGRGLQLLFYSVGIGQISSEVPQNLSASRPQDRQFILSSKKLLLSDSGFYLCAWDRAANTEAFFGQGTRLTVV.

This clonotype was detected a few times. The chain couples TRBV20-1 to TRBJ1-5; TRBD1 is a possible D gene (5 bases). The CDR3 is 14 amino acids. V dropped 5 bases and J dropped 2 bases, with 13 bases sitting between them. The germline V gene has CDR1 DFQATT and CDR2 SNEGSKA (reference sequence). CDR3 sequence reads: CSARTTRGNQPQHF. As DNA, the CDR3 is TGCAGTGCTCGGACAACCCGGGGCAATCAGCCCCAGCATTTT.

This chain connects TRBV4-1 to TRBJ1-1; possible D gene TRBD1, 5 bases. Trimming removed 0 bases from V and 0 bases from J, with 11 bases in between. Looked up from germline, CDR1 is MGHRA and CDR2 is YSYEKL. CDR3 size: 16 residues. CDR3 protein: CASSQEGAVLNTEAFF. The CDR3 DNA is TGCGCCAGCAGCCAAGAAGGGGCGGTTCTGAACACTGAAGCTTTCTTT.

V and J are TRBV3-1 and TRBJ1-5, with D possibly being TRBD1 (5 bases). Germline CDR1 is LGHDT and CDR2 is YNNKEL (reference sequence). The CDR3 extends over 15 amino acids. Between the trimmed V and J ends, which lost 4 bases and 3 bases, there was a span of 13 bases. The CDR3 DNA reads TGTGCCAGCAGCCCAAGCTCGGACACCAATCAGCCCCAGCATTTT. Its protein product is CASSPSSDTNQPQHF.

In its sample, this clonotype was seen a few times. V gene TRBV29-1 combines with J gene TRBJ2-3, with D perhaps TRBD1 or TRBD2 (5 bases each). Trimming shortened V by 5 bases and J by 3 bases, and 15 bases separated the two germline ends. The germline V gene has CDR1 SQVTM and CDR2 ANQGSEA. There are 14 residues in the CDR3. CDR3 loop: CSVSPAWGTDTQYF. In DNA, the CDR3 is TGCAGCGTTTCACCCGCTTGGGGGACAGATACGCAGTATTTT.